One T cell receptor (beta chain) is described in this entry. Trimming shortened V by 0 bases and J by 4 bases, and 19 bases separated the two germline ends. CDR1 is ENHRY and CDR2 is SYGVKD in the germline V gene. This CDR3 spans 18 amino acids. These data are taken from a study of Graves' ophthalmopathy and Graves' hyperthyroidism. Amplifying from RNA transcripts, the study obtained TCR beta CDR3 regions. HTBI primers were employed in first-round RT-PCR, then a second-round multiplex PCR followed. TCRdb called the multiplex PCR reads again in MiXCR, with one record for every CDR3 protein. The table lists approximately 700,000 distinct CDR3 sequences, about two fifths of them singletons.

The source material was peripheral blood. The chain recombines TRBV10-3 with TRBJ1-5; D not certain. The sequence was obtained from an adult man with Graves' ophthalmopathy. CDR3 bases: TGTGCCATCAGTGAGTCGCGAGAGTGGGTTGCCAAGAATCAGCCCCAGCATTTT. This translates into CAISESREWVAKNQPQHF.